These T cell receptor beta chains were read from a single sample in a study of blood T cell repertoires in COVID-19. Assay: immunoSEQ multiplex PCR; the TCRdb copy retains only in-frame clones and omits some. The table has some 21,000 clones, less than 75% seen once. Sequencing was performed on peripheral blood. The source of these receptors is a human donor in a cohort sampled during active or convalescent COVID-19. CDR3s include the opening cysteine and the closing phenylalanine or tryptophan. The D gene is left open where the match is weak. Where a row states a size, it is once, few, many or the class of an expanded clone; other rows omit it.

TRBV21-1	few	TRBJ1-1	-	TGTGCCAGCAGCAAAGCACCGGCGGGAGGACTAAACACTGAAGCTTTCTTT	CASSKAPAGGLNTEAFF
TRBV10-1	-	TRBJ1-5	-	TGCGCCAGCAGTGAGGGACAGATCGGTCAGCCCCAGCATTTT	CASSEGQIGQPQHF
TRBV7-2	-	TRBJ2-5	TRBD2	TGTGCCAGCAGCCCGAGGAGACTAGCGGGTTTAGAGACCCAGTACTTC	CASSPRRLAGLETQYF
TRBV7-6	once	TRBJ2-7	TRBD2	TGTGCCAGCAGCTCGGAAGGGAGGGGATCCTACGAGCAGTACTTC	CASSSEGRGSYEQYF
TRBV28	few	TRBJ2-7	TRBD1	TGTGCCAGCAGTTTTCAAAACAGGGGCTACGAGCAGTACTTC	CASSFQNRGYEQYF
TRBV28	-	TRBJ2-2	-	TGTGCCAGCAAATGGGGGCGCACCGGGGAGCTGTTTTTT	CASKWGRTGELFF
TRBV5-6	-	TRBJ2-5	-	TGTGCCAGCAGCGGCCTTAGGAGGGAGACCCAGTACTTC	CASSGLRRETQYF
TRBV28	-	TRBJ1-2	TRBD1	TGTGCCAGTACAGTTTTCGGGGAGACAGGGAACTATGGCTACACCTTC	CASTVFGETGNYGYTF
TRBV30	-	TRBJ1-4	-	TGTGCCTGGAATCTCCGAGCTAATGAAAAACTGTTTTTT	CAWNLRANEKLFF
TRBV7-9	-	TRBJ2-7	-	TGTGCCAGCAGCTTTATCAGTGACGAGCAGTACTTC	CASSFISDEQYF
TRBV3-1/TRBV3-2	few	TRBJ1-6	TRBD1	TGTGCCAGCAGCCGAGCGGGACAGGGCGGTAATTCACCCCTCCACTTT	CASSRAGQGGNSPLHF
TRBV6-2/TRBV6-3	-	TRBJ2-4	-	TGTGCCAGCAGTGTCGAGTCCCTGGTAGCCAAAAACATTCAGTACTTC	CASSVESLVAKNIQYF
TRBV2	-	TRBJ2-7	-	TGTGCCAGCAGTGAGCCGGGGTACACCTACGAGCAGTACTTC	CASSEPGYTYEQYF
TRBV27	-	TRBJ1-2	TRBD1	TGTGCCAGCAGCCTCGGACAGGGCGGGGGCTACACCTTC	CASSLGQGGGYTF
TRBV5-1	-	TRBJ2-7	TRBD1	TGCGCCAGCAGCTTGGTTCCAGGACAGGGGGCCGGGGAGCAGTACTTC	CASSLVPGQGAGEQYF